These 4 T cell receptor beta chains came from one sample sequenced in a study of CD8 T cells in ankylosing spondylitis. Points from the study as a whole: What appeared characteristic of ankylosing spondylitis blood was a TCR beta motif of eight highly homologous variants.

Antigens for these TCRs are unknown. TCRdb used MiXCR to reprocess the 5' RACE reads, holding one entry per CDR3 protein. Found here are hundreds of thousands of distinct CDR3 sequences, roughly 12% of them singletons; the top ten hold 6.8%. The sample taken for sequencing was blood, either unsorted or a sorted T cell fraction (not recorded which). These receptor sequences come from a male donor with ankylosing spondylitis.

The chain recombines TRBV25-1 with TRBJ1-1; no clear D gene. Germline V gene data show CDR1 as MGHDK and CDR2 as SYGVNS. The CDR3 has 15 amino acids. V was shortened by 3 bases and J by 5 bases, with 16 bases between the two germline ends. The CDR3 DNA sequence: TGTGCCAGCAGTGATGGTTCCGGGCCGGATACTGAAGCTTTCTTT. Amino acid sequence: CASSDGSGPDTEAFF.

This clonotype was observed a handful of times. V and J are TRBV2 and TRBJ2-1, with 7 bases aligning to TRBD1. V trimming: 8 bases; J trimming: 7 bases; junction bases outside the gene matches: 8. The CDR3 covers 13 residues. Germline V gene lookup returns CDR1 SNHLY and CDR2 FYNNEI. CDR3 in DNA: TGTGCCAGCGGGAAGACAGGGAGAAATGAGCAGTTCTTC. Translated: CASGKTGRNEQFF.

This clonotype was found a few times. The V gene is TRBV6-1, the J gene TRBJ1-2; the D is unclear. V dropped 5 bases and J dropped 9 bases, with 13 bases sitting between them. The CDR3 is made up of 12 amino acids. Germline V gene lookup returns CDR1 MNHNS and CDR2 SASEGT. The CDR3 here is CASSHLGSSYTF. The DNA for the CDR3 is TGTGCCAGCAGTCATCTAGGGAGCAGCTACACCTTC.

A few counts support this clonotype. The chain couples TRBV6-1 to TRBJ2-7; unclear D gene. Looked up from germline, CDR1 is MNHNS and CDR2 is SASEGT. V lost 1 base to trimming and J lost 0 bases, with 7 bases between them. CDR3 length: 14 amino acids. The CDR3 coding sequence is TGTGCCAGCAGTGAAGAGGACGGCTCCTACGAGCAGTACGTC. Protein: CASSEEDGSYEQYV.